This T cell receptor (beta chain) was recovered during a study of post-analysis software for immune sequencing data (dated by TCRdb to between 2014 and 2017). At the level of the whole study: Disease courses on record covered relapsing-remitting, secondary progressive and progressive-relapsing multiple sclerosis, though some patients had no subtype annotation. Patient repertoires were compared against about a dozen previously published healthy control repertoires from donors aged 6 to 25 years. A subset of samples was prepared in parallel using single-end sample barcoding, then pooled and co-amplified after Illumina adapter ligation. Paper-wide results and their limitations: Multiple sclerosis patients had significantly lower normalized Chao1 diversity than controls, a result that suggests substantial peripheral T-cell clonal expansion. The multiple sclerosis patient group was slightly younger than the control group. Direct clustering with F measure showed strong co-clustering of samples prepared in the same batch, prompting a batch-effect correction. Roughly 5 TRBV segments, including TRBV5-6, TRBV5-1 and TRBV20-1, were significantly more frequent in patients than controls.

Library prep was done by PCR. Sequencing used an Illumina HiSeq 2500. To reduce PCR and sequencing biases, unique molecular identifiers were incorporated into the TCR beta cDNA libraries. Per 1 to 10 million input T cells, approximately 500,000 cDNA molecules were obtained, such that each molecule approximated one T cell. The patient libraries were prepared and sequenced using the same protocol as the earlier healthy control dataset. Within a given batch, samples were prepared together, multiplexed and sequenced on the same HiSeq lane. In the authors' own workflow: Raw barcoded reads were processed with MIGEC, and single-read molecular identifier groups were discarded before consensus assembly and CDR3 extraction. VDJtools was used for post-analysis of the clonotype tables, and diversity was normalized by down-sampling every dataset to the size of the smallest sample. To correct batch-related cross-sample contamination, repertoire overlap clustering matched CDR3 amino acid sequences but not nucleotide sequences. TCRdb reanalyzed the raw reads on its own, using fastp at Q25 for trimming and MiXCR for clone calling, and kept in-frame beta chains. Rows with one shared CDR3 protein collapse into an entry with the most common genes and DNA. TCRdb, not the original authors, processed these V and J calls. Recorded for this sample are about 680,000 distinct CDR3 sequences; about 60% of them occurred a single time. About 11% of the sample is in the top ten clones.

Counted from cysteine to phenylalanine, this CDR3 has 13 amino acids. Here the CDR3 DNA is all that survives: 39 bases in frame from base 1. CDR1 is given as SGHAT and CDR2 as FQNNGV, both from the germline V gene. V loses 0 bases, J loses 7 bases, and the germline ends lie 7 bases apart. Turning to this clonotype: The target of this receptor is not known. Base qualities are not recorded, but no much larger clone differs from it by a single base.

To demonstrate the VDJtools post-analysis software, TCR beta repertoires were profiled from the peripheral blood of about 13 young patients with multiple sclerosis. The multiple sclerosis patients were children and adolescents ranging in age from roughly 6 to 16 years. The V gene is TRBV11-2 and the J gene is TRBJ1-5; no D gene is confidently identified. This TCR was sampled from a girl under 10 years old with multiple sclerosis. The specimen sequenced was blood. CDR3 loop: CASSLDGYQPQHF. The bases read TGTGCCAGCAGCTTAGATGGGTACCAGCCCCAGCATTTT.